One sample yielded the 11 T cell receptor beta chains listed below, sequenced in a study of blood T cell repertoires in COVID-19. Only in-frame clones appear in the TCRdb table, and some are missing; sequencing was by immunoSEQ multiplex PCR. The sample has approximately 200,000 clones, 86% seen once. Sequencing used peripheral blood. The receptors stem from a woman in her 30s with active or convalescent COVID-19.

The chain employs TRBV28 and TRBJ1-4, with 9 bases that match TRBD1. Germline assignment: CDR1 MDHEN and CDR2 SYDVKM. The V segment lost 6 bases and the J segment 0 bases; nucleotides outside the gene matches: 11. There are 18 residues in the CDR3. CDR3 nucleotides: TGTGCCAGCAGCCGACAGGGGGGCGGCTATGCAACTAATGAAAAACTGTTTTTT. It yields the protein CASSRQGGGYATNEKLFF.

As regards this clone: The same CDR3 is also encoded by other DNA sequences in this sample. The J gene is TRBJ1-2, the V gene TRBV3-1 (or the pseudogene TRBV3-2), with 8 positions matching TRBD1. Germline CDR1 LGHDT, CDR2 YNNKEL (reference sequence). This CDR3 is 14 amino acids long. V lost 1 base, J lost 4 bases, and 2 bases stayed unmatched. The CDR3, as DNA: TGTGCCAGCAGCCAAGGGACAGGGAGCTATGGCTACACCTTC. As protein: CASSQGTGSYGYTF.

The chain uses TRBV7-9 and TRBJ1-2, with D possibly TRBD1 on 6 matching bases. The germline V gene has CDR1 SEHNR and CDR2 FQNEAQ (reference sequence). The CDR3 runs to 14 residues. V shed 3 bases and J shed 5 bases, with 13 bases lying between them. CDR3 bases: TGTGCCAGCAGCTTGGACAGCTTATTGTATGGCTACACCTTC. It specifies CASSLDSLLYGYTF.

The chain combines TRBV6-1 with TRBJ1-5, with 7 bases aligning to TRBD1. V dropped 4 bases and J dropped 5; count of bases not matched to a gene: 11. CDR1 is MNHNS, CDR2 SASEGT, per germline. The CDR3 extends over 16 amino acids. Written as DNA, the CDR3 is TGTGCCAGCAGTGCCCCTCTGACAGGGCGGGATCAGCCCCAGCATTTT. Protein sequence: CASSAPLTGRDQPQHF.

This clone occurred once. V gene TRBV9 combines with J gene TRBJ2-1, with 10 bases lining up with TRBD2. Germline assignment: CDR1 SGDLS and CDR2 YYNGEE. The V gene end was trimmed by 0 bases and the J gene end by 0 bases; junction bases not matched to a gene: 6. This CDR3 is built from 18 residues. CDR3 in amino acids: CASSVDGTSVRSYNEQFF. The CDR3 nucleotides read TGTGCCAGCAGCGTAGATGGGACTAGCGTCCGCTCCTACAATGAGCAGTTCTTC.

In this sample, this clone turned up a few times. V gene TRBV11-3 combines with J gene TRBJ1-3; TRBD1 agrees at 7 bases. V lost 0 bases and J lost 0; bases outside the gene matches: 11. The germline gives CDR1 SGHNT, CDR2 YENEEA. The CDR3 contains 19 residues. CDR3 in amino acids: CASSLDPGQLVVSGNTIYF. In DNA, the CDR3 is TGTGCCAGCAGCTTAGACCCGGGACAGCTTGTCGTCTCTGGAAACACCATATATTTT.

V gene TRBV7-9 combines with J gene TRBJ2-7, with D possibly TRBD1 on 5 matching bases. V lost 5 bases and J lost 2, with 13 bases in between. Looked up from germline, CDR1 is SEHNR and CDR2 is FQNEAQ (reference sequence). The CDR3 covers 14 residues. The CDR3 bases are TGTGCCAGCAGCGACCGGACAAGAACCTACGAGCAGTACTTC. It codes for CASSDRTRTYEQYF.

The V and J genes are TRBV2 and TRBJ1-1; 7 bases are a match to TRBD1. The CDR3 totals 15 residues. From germline, CDR1 is SNHLY and CDR2 FYNNEI. V was clipped by 6 bases and J by 0 bases; unmatched bases: 7. The CDR3 region is CASSQKGTVNTEAFF. DNA of the CDR3: TGTGCCAGCAGCCAAAAGGGGACAGTGAACACTGAAGCTTTCTTT.

This clone was detected only once. The chain employs TRBV7-6 and TRBJ2-5, with a tentative D call TRBD2 (5 bases). Germline-derived CDR1 and CDR2 are SGHVS and FNYEAQ. This CDR3 comprises 12 residues. With 5 bases removed from V and 4 bases from J, the gap between germline ends came to 8 bases. In DNA, the CDR3 is TGTGCCAGCAGCCCCCGGGGAGAGACCCAGTACTTC. It is translated as CASSPRGETQYF.

The rearrangement links TRBV27 to TRBJ1-4; 8 bases fit TRBD1. The CDR3 has 15 residues. CDR1 is MNHEY, CDR2 SMNVEV, per germline (reference sequence). Trimming took 8 bases from V and 4 from J; bases not matched to a gene: 9. CDR3 protein: CASLPQGAGNEKLFF. Written as DNA, the CDR3 is TGTGCCAGCCTACCGCAGGGGGCTGGTAATGAAAAACTGTTTTTT. Full variable domain (missing parts from reference TRBV27 and TRBJ1-4): EAQVTQNPRYLITVTGKKLTVTCSQNMNHEYMSWYRQDPGLGLRQIYYSMNVEVTDKGDVPEGYKVSRKEKRNFPLILESPSPNQTSLYFCASLPQGAGNEKLFFGSGTQLSVL.

This clone was recorded a few times. This chain connects TRBV19 to TRBJ1-2, with TRBD1 matching over 10 bases. The CDR3 has 15 amino acids. The germline V gene encodes CDR1 LNHDA and CDR2 SQIVND (reference sequence). Trimming cost V 3 bases and J 5 bases; bases outside gene matches: 6. CDR3 region: CASSMPRQGAYGYTF. CDR3 in DNA: TGTGCCAGTAGTATGCCCCGACAGGGGGCTTATGGCTACACCTTC.